The entry that follows covers one T cell receptor beta chain sequence. Its antigen is still unknown. V was shortened by 4 bases and J by 4 bases, with 21 bases between the two germline ends. Germline V gene sequence: CDR1 SGHRS, CDR2 YFSETQ. This CDR3 region has 16 residues. Unrecorded immune exposures were likely, despite nominal health at sampling. PCR was performed using 60 Vbeta and 13 Jbeta primers. TCRdb keeps only in-frame clones here, not all; method: immunoSEQ multiplex PCR. The sample shows some 130,000 clones, around 77% of them seen only once. The sample comes from a study of cytomegalovirus exposure and HLA in healthy donors. The study's findings and limits: Fewer N-insertions than the roughly 700-donor mean were reportedly shown by an Asian-associated ancestry cluster in a later analysis. In a later analysis, HLA-C alleles had the fewest associated TCRs, DRB1 alleles the most. Per a later analysis, roughly 17,000 TCR beta sequences showed association with HLA alleles at 0.05 false discovery rate.

This TCR derives from a middle-aged man in good health and CMV-seronegative. The sequenced sample consisted of PBMCs. This rearrangement joins TRBV5-1 to TRBJ2-7; D is uncertain. The CDR3 sequence: CASSPKEIFYEYEQYF. In nucleotides, the CDR3 is TGCGCCAGCAGCCCCAAGGAGATTTTCTACGAATACGAGCAGTACTTC.